This T cell receptor beta chain was obtained from a study of blood T cell repertoires in COVID-19. Study information: T cells, B-cell-depleted T cells, or PBMCs supplied cDNA or gDNA.

Using immunoSEQ multiplex PCR, the repertoire was profiled, and TCRdb retains in-frame clones only, with some absent. Counted here are tens of thousands of clones, about 74% occurring once; the ten biggest clones make up approximately 4.1%. Material: peripheral blood. The sequence was obtained from a man between 65 and 85 years old with COVID-19, enrolled during active disease.

The DNA of the CDR3 is TGCGCCAGCAGCCAAGATCTCGGGACAGGGGGGGCTTTCTTT. Protein: CASSQDLGTGGAFF. This chain joins TRBV4-3 and TRBJ1-1, with 11 nucleotides matching TRBD1. From germline, CDR1 is LGHNA and CDR2 YSLEER. V lost 0 bases, J lost 11 bases, and 5 bases stayed unmatched. The CDR3 covers 14 residues.